The 20 T cell receptor beta chains in this list originate from one sample, sequenced in a study of spatial heterogeneity in lung cancer. Time point indicated: sample taken at primary tumor resection. In TCRdb, the 5' RACE reads were re-called with MiXCR into one record per CDR3 protein. The listing contains some 52 distinct CDR3 sequences. Sample: normal lung tissue next to the tumor, taken at surgery. These receptors originate from a female donor with early-stage non-small cell lung cancer.

As to this clonotype: Being off target in a library aimed at alpha chains, this beta chain has a size of little meaning. This chain links TRBV10-3 with TRBJ2-3; possible D gene TRBD2, 5 bases. CDR3 length: 13 amino acids. Trimming took off 5 bases at V and 4 bases at J, with 10 bases between the two ends. Germline V lookup: CDR1 ENHRY, CDR2 SYGVKD. This CDR3 reads CAISSVSADTQYF. In DNA, the CDR3 is TGTGCCATCAGTAGTGTTAGCGCAGATACGCAGTATTTT.

This clonotype is hyperexpanded (1% or more) in the sample. Little can be read into the size of this beta chain, an off-target read in a library designed for alpha chains. This chain uses TRBV5-5 with TRBJ2-7; D possibly corresponds to TRBD1 (6 bases). CDR3 length: 12 amino acids. The V and J ends lost 4 bases and 3 bases respectively, with 8 bases between them. Germline loops: CDR1 SGHKS, CDR2 YYEKEE (reference sequence). CDR3 region: CASSIQGYEQYF. Written as DNA, the CDR3 is TGTGCCAGCAGCATACAGGGCTACGAGCAGTACTTC.

Notes on this clonotype: Little can be read into the size of this beta chain, an off-target read in a library designed for alpha chains. V is TRBV20-1 and J is TRBJ2-2; D is uncertain. Trimming stripped 0 bases from V and 5 bases from J, with 10 bases between. There are 14 residues in the CDR3. Germline CDR1 DFQATT, CDR2 SNEGSKA (reference sequence). The CDR3 reads CSAREDAVTGELFF. The CDR3 DNA sequence: TGCAGTGCTAGAGAGGACGCGGTTACCGGGGAGCTGTTTTTT.

This clonotype was detected only a few times. Little can be read into the size of this beta chain, an off-target read in a library designed for alpha chains. V gene TRBV29-1 combines with J gene TRBJ1-2; D call uncertain. Germline assignment: CDR1 SQVTM and CDR2 ANQGSEA. V lost 4 bases to trimming and J lost 2 bases, with 8 bases between them. The CDR3 is 12 residues long. The CDR3 spells CSVVGPNYGYTF. DNA for the CDR3: TGCAGCGTTGTAGGTCCGAACTATGGCTACACCTTC.

This clonotype is judged hyperexpanded. This beta chain lies outside the target of a library built for alpha chains; its clone size means little. The CDR3 spells CASSAGPNTEAFF. The CDR3 DNA reads as TGTGCCAGCAGTGCGGGGCCGAACACTGAAGCTTTCTTT. The chain employs TRBV12-3 or TRBV12-4 and TRBJ1-1; possibly TRBD1 for D (5 bases). The germline V and J ends were trimmed by 5 bases and 1 base, with 8 bases remaining between them. This CDR3 has 13 residues.

By frequency in the sample, this clonotype is large. In a library made to pick up alpha chains, this beta chain is a stray read with a size that means little. CDR3 nucleotides: TGTGCCAGCTCACCACCGGCGGGAGGTCCTGAGCAGTTCTTC. Translating gives CASSPPAGGPEQFF. The chain links TRBV18 to TRBJ2-1, with 8 bases matching TRBD2. This CDR3 has 14 amino acids. Germline V gives CDR1 KGHSH, CDR2 LQKENI. V lost 0 bases to trimming and J lost 9 bases; unmatched junction nucleotides: 4.

About this clonotype itself: This beta chain lies outside the target of a library built for alpha chains; its clone size means little. The chain links TRBV7-9 to TRBJ2-3; D unresolved. The germline V and J ends were trimmed by 8 bases and 0 bases, with 9 bases remaining between them. Germline CDR1 and CDR2: SEHNR and FQNEAQ (reference sequence). This CDR3 is built from 13 residues. This chain's CDR3 is CASGPGSTDTQYF. The CDR3 DNA sequence: TGTGCCAGCGGCCCCGGCAGCACAGATACGCAGTATTTT.

This clonotype has a single count. Because this beta chain is a stray read in a library intended to capture alpha chains, its abundance should not be given much weight. The CDR3 DNA reads TGTGCCAGCAGCCCAGGACAGAGCACAGATACGCAGTATTTT. This encodes CASSPGQSTDTQYF. V gene TRBV7-3 combines with J gene TRBJ2-3, with D tentatively TRBD1 (6 bases). Germline CDR1 is SGHTA and CDR2 is FQGTGA. CDR3 length: 14 residues. Trimming removed 5 bases at V and 0 bases at J, with 9 bases between. The whole variable domain, filled in from reference TRBV7-3 and TRBJ2-3, reads GAGVSQTPSNKVTEKGKYVELRCDPISGHTALYWYRQSLGQGPEFLIYFQGTGAADDSGLPNDRFFAVRPEGSVSTLKIQRTERGDSAVYLCASSPGQSTDTQYFGPGTRLTVL.

As for this clonotype: Found in a library prepared for alpha chains, this beta chain is an off-target read, and its abundance has little meaning. The chain has TRBV29-1 and TRBJ2-7; D is unresolved. With 7 bases removed from V and 9 bases from J, the gap between germline ends came to 16 bases. This CDR3 comprises 11 residues. The germline V gene has CDR1 SQVTM and CDR2 ANQGSEA. The CDR3 DNA sequence: TGCAGCGCCGCCGGATTAAATGGGCAGTACTTC. Its translation: CSAAGLNGQYF.

This clonotype is large (0.1 to 1%) in the sample. In a library made to pick up alpha chains, this beta chain is a stray read with a size that means little. CDR3 sequence: CASSFGEEQPQHF. The CDR3 bases are TGTGCCAGCAGCTTCGGGGAGGAGCAGCCCCAGCATTTT. The chain combines TRBV11-2 with TRBJ1-5; unclear D gene. Germline V gene data show CDR1 as SGHAT and CDR2 as FQNNGV. The V end was cut by 3 bases, the J end by 7 bases, with 10 bases between. The CDR3 covers 13 residues.

In this sample, this clonotype turned up a few times. This beta chain represents an off-target read in a library built for alpha chains; its size is of limited meaning. The chain joins TRBV29-1 to TRBJ1-2; the D gene is possibly TRBD1 (6 bases). Deletions cut 3 bases from V and 3 bases from J, with 14 bases between. The CDR3 runs to 14 residues. Germline CDR1 reads SQVTM; CDR2 reads ANQGSEA. The CDR3 DNA follows: TGCAGCGTTGACCCTACAGGGACCTACTATGGCTACACCTTC. Translating gives CSVDPTGTYYGYTF.

In its sample, this clonotype is hyperexpanded (1% or more). Likely a read error: the CDR3 ends without its conserved phenylalanine or tryptophan. This beta chain is a stray sequence in a library constructed for alpha chains; its clone size is not meaningful. This rearrangement joins TRBV30 to TRBJ2-7; tentatively, D is TRBD1 (5 bases). Germline loops: CDR1 GTSNPN, CDR2 SVGIG (reference sequence). The V end was cut by 2 bases, the J end by 0 bases, with 11 bases between. The CDR3 length is 14 residues. DNA for the CDR3: TGTGCCTGGAGTCAGGGCGGTAGCTCCTACGAGCAGTACTTA. Residues: CAWSQGGSSYEQYL.

This clonotype was seen more than once but under ten times. This beta chain slipped into a library made for alpha chains as a stray read, so its size is not meaningful. The CDR3 coding sequence is TGCAGTGCAGTGCCGGGACTTCAACAAGAGACCCAGTACTTC. Protein: CSAVPGLQQETQYF. The V and J genes are TRBV20-1 and TRBJ2-5, with a weak D call TRBD2 (6 bases). V gave up 6 bases and J gave up 2 bases, with 16 bases separating them. CDR1 and CDR2 from the germline V gene are DFQATT and SNEGSKA (reference sequence). The CDR3 is 14 residues long.

Remarks on this clonotype: This beta chain is an off-target read within a library intended for alpha chains, so its frequency means little. The chain links TRBV6-5 to TRBJ1-2; D gene uncertain. Trimming removed 6 bases from V and 2 bases from J, with 13 bases in between. This CDR3 is 14 amino acids long. Germline V CDR1 and CDR2: MNHEY, SVGAGI. The CDR3 reads CASSRANYNYGYTF. CDR3 bases: TGTGCCAGCAGCCGCGCCAACTACAACTATGGCTACACCTTC.

Worth noting for this clonotype: Found in a library prepared for alpha chains, this beta chain is an off-target read, and its abundance has little meaning. The chain joins TRBV29-1 to TRBJ2-3, with D possibly matching TRBD1 (7 bases). Trimming removed 3 bases at V and 7 bases at J, with 11 bases between. Looked up from germline, CDR1 is SQVTM and CDR2 is ANQGSEA. This CDR3 contains 12 residues. The CDR3: CSVDQGGNTQYF. The CDR3 region has the DNA TGCAGCGTTGATCAGGGGGGAAATACGCAGTATTTT.

In this sample, this clonotype is hyperexpanded. For a library built for alpha chains, this beta chain is a stray read; little rests on its size. V and J are TRBV7-6 and TRBJ2-7; D uncertain. From germline, CDR1 is SGHVS and CDR2 FNYEAQ. Trimming cost V 5 bases and J 4 bases, with 12 bases left between them. CDR3 length: 13 residues. CDR3 sequence reads: CASSPGPNYEQYF. CDR3 nucleotides: TGTGCCAGCAGCCCAGGACCTAATTACGAGCAGTACTTC.

This clonotype is labeled as large (0.1 to 1%). The size of this beta chain means little, since it is a stray read in a library made for alpha chains. This chain links TRBV7-2 with TRBJ1-5, with D hard to call. This CDR3 is built from 13 residues. CDR1 SGHTA and CDR2 FQGNSA come from the germline V gene. V was shortened by 3 bases and J by 7 bases, with 10 bases between the two germline ends. CDR3 sequence (DNA): TGTGCCAGCAGCTTGTTCTTGTGGCAGCCCCAGCATTTT. Translation: CASSLFLWQPQHF.

Sample share makes this clonotype large. As an off-target read in a library built for alpha chains, this beta chain has a frequency of little significance. The chain employs TRBV6-6 and TRBJ2-5; no firm D call. Per germline, CDR1 MNHNY and CDR2 SVGAGI (reference sequence). V was pared by 0 bases and J by 5 bases, with 4 bases between. This CDR3 has 12 residues. CDR3 region: CASSYSDETQYF. Written as DNA, the CDR3 is TGTGCCAGCAGTTACTCTGACGAGACCCAGTACTTC.

In regard to this clonotype: This beta chain slipped into a library made for alpha chains as a stray read, so its size is not meaningful. The V gene is TRBV27, the J gene TRBJ2-1, with D possibly TRBD2 on 5 matching bases. Germline V gene sequence: CDR1 MNHEY, CDR2 SMNVEV (reference sequence). CDR3 length: 14 residues. The V end was cut by 7 bases, the J end by 3 bases, with 13 bases between. The CDR3 nucleotides read TGTGCCAGCACTGGACTGAGATTCTACAATGAGCAGTTCTTC. Translation gives CASTGLRFYNEQFF.

As for this clonotype: In a library made to pick up alpha chains, this beta chain is a stray read with a size that means little. J is TRBJ2-6 and V is TRBV6-5; D unresolved. V lost 6 bases and J lost 0, with 6 bases in between. The CDR3 sequence is 14 residues long. The V gene's germline CDR1 is MNHEY and CDR2 SVGAGI. The CDR3, as DNA: TGTGCCAGCAGCCGGGTCTCTGGGGCCAACGTCCTGACTTTC. Translated, it gives CASSRVSGANVLTF.